This T cell receptor (beta chain) emerged from a study of identical twins. The study, taken as a whole, reports: Among out-of-frame alpha sequences shared by twins, low generation probability occurred in excess. Abundant beta clonotypes from cord blood bore fewer insertions; memory repertoires lacked this pattern.

V trimming: 5 bases; J trimming: 9 bases; junction bases outside the gene matches: 11. CDR3 length equals 16 residues. Looked up from germline, CDR1 is SGHTA and CDR2 is FQGNSA. About this clonotype itself: What it recognizes is unknown.

Every sampled donor was Caucasian and healthy. Via MiXCR, TCRdb re-called the 5' RACE reads, giving one row per CDR3 protein. The data contain 500,000 to 700,000 distinct CDR3 sequences, roughly 7.1% of them singletons. This sample also belongs to another study, concerning yellow fever vaccine responses in identical twins.

The source material was PBMCs. This chain joins TRBV7-2 and TRBJ1-6; 9 bases match TRBD1. The origin of this receptor is a woman under 30 in good health. For the CDR3, the DNA is TGTGCCAGCAGCGCGACACAGGGGGCGCGGGGTTCACCCCTCCACTTT. Encoded protein: CASSATQGARGSPLHF.